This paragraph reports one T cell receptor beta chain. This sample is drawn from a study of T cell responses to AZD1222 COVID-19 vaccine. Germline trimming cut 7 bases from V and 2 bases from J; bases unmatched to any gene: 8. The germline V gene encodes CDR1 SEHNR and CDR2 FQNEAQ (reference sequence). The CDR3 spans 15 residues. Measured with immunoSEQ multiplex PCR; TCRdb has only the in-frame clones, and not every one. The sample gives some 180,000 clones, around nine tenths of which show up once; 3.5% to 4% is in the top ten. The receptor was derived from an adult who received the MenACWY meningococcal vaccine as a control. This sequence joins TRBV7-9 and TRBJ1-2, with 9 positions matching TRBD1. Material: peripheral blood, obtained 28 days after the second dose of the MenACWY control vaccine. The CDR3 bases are TGTGCCAGCATCGTACTACAGGGGGCGAACTATGGCTACACCTTC. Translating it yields CASIVLQGANYGYTF. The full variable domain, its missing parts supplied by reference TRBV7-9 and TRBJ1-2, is DTGVSQNPRHKITKRGQNVTFRCDPISEHNRLYWYRQTLGQGPEFLTYFQNEAQLEKSRLLSDRFSAERPKGSFSTLEIQRTEQGDSAMYLCASIVLQGANYGYTFGSGTRLTVV.